This T cell receptor beta chain was retrieved from a study of OX40 agonist ivuxolimab in advanced cancers. For the study at large: Patients took ivuxolimab, an agonistic anti-OX40 (CD134) antibody. All patients had ivuxolimab intravenously every 2 weeks at 0.01 to 10 mg/kg. Study-level findings and limits: Clonal expansion was seen in CD4+ and CD8+ blood T cells by week 6 at 0.1 to 3.0 mg/kg.

Profiling relied on immunoSEQ multiplex PCR, and the TCRdb table lists in-frame clones only, not all of them. Found here are tens of thousands of clones, around 87% of them singletons; the top ten hold roughly 10%. Trimming left V 0 bases short and J 1 base short, with 5 bases between. Germline assignment: CDR1 SGDLS and CDR2 YYNGEE. This CDR3 spans 14 amino acids. Concerning this clone itself: The antigen remains undetermined.

V and J are TRBV9 and TRBJ2-1; D remains unclear. The TCR originated in an adult with an advanced solid tumor such as melanoma, head and neck, liver or kidney cancer. Material: CD4+ or CD8+ T cells sorted from blood, obtained in a trial of the OX40 agonist ivuxolimab. CDR3 protein: CASSVEASYNEQFF. For the CDR3, the DNA is TGTGCCAGCAGCGTAGAGGCGTCCTACAATGAGCAGTTCTTC.